A selection of T cell receptor beta chains follows, all from one sample in a study of blood T cell repertoires in COVID-19. Profiling relied on immunoSEQ multiplex PCR, and the TCRdb table lists in-frame clones only, not all of them. The sample has some 510,000 clones, roughly 90% seen once; the top ten hold 1.5% to 2%. Sequencing was carried out using PBMCs or T cells enriched from blood (not recorded which). These receptors were obtained from a woman in her thirties or forties who had recovered from COVID-19. The CDR3 runs from the conserved cysteine through the conserved F or W. The order of the fields is D gene, J gene, CDR3 length, V gene, clone size, CDR3 protein, CDR3 DNA. The D gene is left open where the match is weak. Rows give clone size only sometimes, using once, few, many, or a class for an expanded clone.

TRBD2 | TRBJ2-3 | 12 | TRBV2 | once | CATGTSGDTQYF | TGTGCCACAGGGACTAGCGGTGATACGCAGTATTTT
TRBD1 | TRBJ1-6 | 15 | TRBV5-1 | . | CASSLEGASNSPLHF | TGCGCCAGCAGCTTGGAGGGGGCTAGTAATTCACCCCTCCACTTT
. | TRBJ1-1 | 13 | TRBV10-3 | . | CAIKNSLNTEAFF | TGTGCCATCAAGAACAGTCTGAACACTGAAGCTTTCTTT
TRBD1 | TRBJ1-5 | 17 | TRBV25-1 | . | CASGDSRLSNSNQPQHF | TGTGCCAGCGGGGACAGCCGTCTCTCTAATAGCAATCAGCCCCAGCATTTT
TRBD2 | TRBJ2-3 | 15 | TRBV11-3 | once | CASSASGSEADTQYF | TGTGCCAGCAGCGCTAGCGGGAGTGAGGCAGATACGCAGTATTTT
. | TRBJ1-6 | 15 | TRBV25-1 | . | CASSESRQENSPLHF | TGTGCCAGCAGTGAATCGCGCCAGGAAAATTCACCCCTCCACTTT
. | TRBJ1-2 | 16 | TRBV28 | . | CASITGGALSNYGYTF | TGTGCCAGCATCACGGGGGGAGCACTTTCTAACTATGGCTACACCTTC
TRBD1 | TRBJ1-2 | 14 | TRBV27 | . | CASSFSGGNYGYTF | TGTGCCAGCAGTTTTTCAGGGGGGAACTATGGCTACACCTTC
. | TRBJ1-4 | 14 | TRBV10-3 | . | CAASSQGTNEKLFF | TGTGCCGCCTCCTCACAGGGAACTAATGAAAAACTGTTTTTT
. | TRBJ1-5 | 14 | TRBV2 | . | CASSEVSGNQPQHF | TGTGCCAGCAGTGAAGTCTCTGGCAATCAGCCCCAGCATTTT
. | TRBJ1-3 | 14 | TRBV7-2 | . | CATSRDDQTNTIYF | TGTGCCACTTCGCGGGACGACCAGACAAACACCATATATTTT
. | TRBJ1-1 | 12 | TRBV12-3/TRBV12-4 | . | CASRTVNTEAFF | TGTGCCAGCAGAACAGTGAACACTGAAGCTTTCTTT
. | TRBJ1-1 | 14 | TRBV2 | . | CARFVGAMNTEAFF | TGTGCCAGGTTCGTGGGGGCGATGAACACTGAAGCTTTCTTT
TRBD2 | TRBJ2-1 | 15 | TRBV6-4 | once | CASSILAGFPNEQFF | TGTGCCAGCAGCATACTAGCGGGATTCCCCAATGAGCAGTTCTTC
TRBD1 | TRBJ1-2 | 14 | TRBV5-6 | once | CASSLFRGQGGYTF | TGTGCCAGCAGCTTGTTCAGGGGGCAGGGTGGCTACACCTTC
TRBD1 | TRBJ1-1 | 13 | TRBV5-4 | . | CASSLRDRGEAFF | TGTGCCAGCAGCTTGCGCGACAGGGGTGAAGCTTTCTTT